These 32 T cell receptor beta chains share one sample of origin, sequenced in a study of memory CD4+ T cells and cytomegalovirus serostatus. Single viable CD3+CD4+CD8-CD45RO+ cells were sorted as the memory CD4+ T cells. Repertoires were generated with immunoSEQ multiplex PCR, while TCRdb's copy carries only in-frame clones and drops some. The data contain fewer than 40,000 clones, 70% to 85% of them singletons. Sample: memory CD4+ T cells from blood. These receptor sequences come from an adult in good health and CMV-seropositive.

This clone was recorded a few times. The chain joins TRBV5-1 to TRBJ2-5; unclear D gene. The CDR3 sequence is 11 residues long. The germline V and J ends were trimmed by 3 bases and 0 bases, with 0 bases remaining between them. Germline V lookup: CDR1 SGHRS, CDR2 YFSETQ. The CDR3 DNA reads TGCGCCAGCAGCTACCAAGAGACCCAGTACTTC. It encodes CASSYQETQYF.

The genes are TRBV19 and TRBJ2-2, with D possibly matching TRBD2 (7 bases). CDR3 length: 16 amino acids. Trimming pared 7 bases from V and 0 bases from J, leaving 15 bases between. Germline V lookup: CDR1 LNHDA, CDR2 SQIVND (reference sequence). The CDR3 protein is CASKLRGGTNTGELFF. The CDR3 nucleotides are TGTGCCAGTAAGCTGAGGGGGGGAACGAACACCGGGGAGCTGTTTTTT.

The rearrangement links TRBV15 to TRBJ1-1, with TRBD1 as a possible D gene (6 bases). The CDR3 has 16 residues. V lost 0 bases and J 3 bases, leaving 14 bases between the germline ends. Germline V gives CDR1 LNHNV, CDR2 YYDKDF (reference sequence). DNA for the CDR3: TGTGCCACCAGCAGAGATATGGGGGCGCCGGACACTGAAGCTTTCTTT. Translating it yields CATSRDMGAPDTEAFF.

CDR3 sequence (DNA): TGTGCCAGCAGCTTACTAGCGGGAGTCGAGCAGTACTTC. This translates into CASSLLAGVEQYF. The V gene is TRBV7-2, the J gene TRBJ2-7; 10 nucleotides align to TRBD2. After removal of 2 bases from V and 6 bases from J, the junction contained 1 base not matched to a gene. The CDR3 covers 13 residues. Germline V gene data show CDR1 as SGHTA and CDR2 as FQGNSA. Complete variable domain (other parts from reference TRBV7-2 and TRBJ2-7): GAGVSQSPSNKVTEKGKDVELRCDPISGHTALYWYRQSLGQGLEFLIYFQGNSAPDKSGLPSDRFSAERTGGSVSTLTIQRTQQEDSAVYLCASSLLAGVEQYFGPGTRLTVT.

This clone has only one observation. V usage is TRBV4-1 and J usage is TRBJ2-5, with 12 positions matching TRBD2. Germline CDR1 is MGHRA and CDR2 is YSYEKL. The CDR3 extends over 18 amino acids. Germline trimming cut 1 base from V and 1 base from J; bases unmatched to any gene: 7. In nucleotides, the CDR3 is TGCGCCAGCAGCCAAGGACCTAGCGGGGGGGCCGGCCAAGAGACCCAGTACTTC. Its protein is CASSQGPSGGAGQETQYF.

This clone was detected only a few times. The chain uses TRBV29-1 and TRBJ2-5; D remains unclear. Germline V gene sequence: CDR1 SQVTM, CDR2 ANQGSEA. The germline V and J ends were trimmed by 7 bases and 4 bases, with 7 bases remaining between them. This CDR3 comprises 10 residues. CDR3 nucleotide sequence: TGCAGCGGACTTCGAGAGACCCAGTACTTC. This sequence encodes CSGLRETQYF.

This clone has a single count. The chain joins TRBV11-3 to TRBJ2-3; no reliable D call. V was clipped by 1 base and J by 1 base, with 15 bases between them. CDR3 length: 17 amino acids. The V gene's germline CDR1 is SGHNT and CDR2 YENEEA. The CDR3 coding sequence is TGTGCCAGCAGCTTAGGGGGTAGTTCCGGAGGCACAGATACGCAGTATTTT. This encodes CASSLGGSSGGTDTQYF.

This clone was seen more than once but under ten times. V and J are TRBV7-3 and TRBJ1-1; D uncertain. The CDR3 has 13 amino acids. Per germline, CDR1 SGHTA and CDR2 FQGTGA. Between the trimmed V and J ends, which lost 0 bases and 1 base, there was a span of 3 bases. CDR3 nucleotides: TGTGCCAGCAGCTTAACCCCGAACACTGAAGCTTTCTTT. Translated, it gives CASSLTPNTEAFF.

This clone has a handful of counts. The chain links TRBV2 to TRBJ1-6; D is perhaps TRBD1 (5 bases). This CDR3 contains 14 residues. Trimming shortened V by 6 bases and J by 8 bases, and 14 bases separated the two germline ends. Germline V CDR1 and CDR2: SNHLY, FYNNEI. CDR3 loop: CASSGTFLYSPLHF. The CDR3 bases are TGTGCCAGCAGCGGGACTTTCCTTTATTCACCCCTCCACTTT.

The V call is TRBV5-1, the J call TRBJ2-6; no firm D call. V gave up 3 bases and J gave up 0 bases, with 10 bases separating them. Germline loops: CDR1 SGHRS, CDR2 YFSETQ. The CDR3 covers 16 residues. This chain's CDR3 is CASSSVVDSGANVLTF. CDR3 coding DNA: TGCGCCAGCAGCTCCGTGGTAGACTCTGGGGCCAACGTCCTGACTTTC.

The V gene is TRBV27, the J gene TRBJ1-2; D possibly corresponds to TRBD1 (6 bases). Germline lookup yields CDR1 MNHEY and CDR2 SMNVEV (reference sequence). The CDR3 length is 16 residues. The ends were cut back, 3 bases at V and 2 bases at J, with 16 bases in the middle. As DNA, the CDR3 is TGTGCCAGCAGTTTCTACGAGGGGGGGCGAAACTATGGCTACACCTTC. Amino acid sequence: CASSFYEGGRNYGYTF.

The rearrangement uses TRBV28 and TRBJ1-2, with TRBD1 as a possible D gene (5 bases). This CDR3 is 14 amino acids long. The germline gives CDR1 MDHEN, CDR2 SYDVKM. Trimming shortened V by 7 bases and J by 5 bases, and 17 bases separated the two germline ends. Written as DNA, the CDR3 is TGTGCCAGCAATACCGGGGGGAGGAGGTATGGCTACACCTTC. Residues: CASNTGGRRYGYTF.

The rearrangement uses TRBV19 and TRBJ1-5; D ambiguous. Trimming took 1 base from V and 2 from J, leaving 15 bases between them. There are 17 residues in the CDR3. The V gene's germline CDR1 is LNHDA and CDR2 SQIVND (reference sequence). CDR3 nucleotide sequence: TGTGCCAGTAGTATAGGGTCCAGGCGGCCCGGCAATCAGCCCCAGCATTTT. It encodes CASSIGSRRPGNQPQHF.

The chain recombines TRBV28 with TRBJ1-1; D might be TRBD1 (5 bases). Germline V lookup: CDR1 MDHEN, CDR2 SYDVKM. Trimming pared 8 bases from V and 0 bases from J, leaving 13 bases between. The CDR3 contains 14 residues. The CDR3 loop is CASGQGLLNTEAFF. CDR3 coding DNA: TGTGCCAGCGGGCAGGGCCTACTGAACACTGAAGCTTTCTTT.

This clone has just a few counts. J is TRBJ1-2 and V is TRBV28; TRBD1 might be the D (6 bases). This CDR3 is built from 14 residues. Trimming removed 5 bases at V and 3 bases at J, with 13 bases between. Germline V gives CDR1 MDHEN, CDR2 SYDVKM. The DNA of the CDR3 is TGTGCCAGCAGTCAGGGGACGGCGGACTATGGCTACACCTTC. Its protein product is CASSQGTADYGYTF.

This chain uses TRBV7-9 with TRBJ2-3; D not resolved. CDR3 length: 15 residues. CDR1 SEHNR and CDR2 FQNEAQ come from the germline V gene (reference sequence). V lost 5 bases, J lost 0 bases, and 12 bases lay in between. As DNA, the CDR3 is TGTGCCAGCAGCGCCCCAAGCACTAGCACAGATACGCAGTATTTT. This translates into CASSAPSTSTDTQYF.

This clone showed up just a few times. The V gene is TRBV4-2, the J gene TRBJ2-2; TRBD1 matches at 9 bases. From germline, CDR1 is LGHNA and CDR2 YNFKEQ. The CDR3 extends over 16 amino acids. V trimming: 4 bases; J trimming: 5 bases; junction bases outside the gene matches: 8. The CDR3 protein is CASSRRAGQGTGELFF. The CDR3, as DNA: TGTGCCAGCAGCCGCAGAGCGGGACAGGGTACCGGGGAGCTGTTTTTT.

The chain employs TRBV19 and TRBJ1-6, with 7 bases that match TRBD1. The CDR3 runs 16 residues. The germline V gene has CDR1 LNHDA and CDR2 SQIVND (reference sequence). Trimming at V came to 3 bases and at J to 10 bases, leaving 12 bases not matched to a gene. CDR3 DNA sequence: TGTGCCAGTAGTATCCTCGCGACAGGGACGGAATCACCCCTCCACTTT. Amino acids: CASSILATGTESPLHF.

The genes are TRBV10-1 and TRBJ2-6; D is unclear. V dropped 5 bases and J dropped 5 bases, with 22 bases sitting between them. The CDR3 is made up of 18 amino acids. The germline CDR1 and CDR2 sequences are WNHNN and SYGVQD (reference sequence). In DNA, the CDR3 is TGCGCCAGCAGTCTAGGAGCGATCGCACAAAGTCGGGCCAACGTCCTGACTTTC. Translating it yields CASSLGAIAQSRANVLTF.

The rearrangement links TRBV28 to TRBJ2-7; D unresolved. Per germline, CDR1 MDHEN and CDR2 SYDVKM. V was clipped by 7 bases and J by 2 bases, with 12 bases between them. The CDR3 contains 13 residues. In nucleotides, the CDR3 is TGTGCCAGCAACCCGGGCCACCCCTACGAGCAGTACTTC. Translated: CASNPGHPYEQYF.

This clone was seen a single time. The rearrangement uses TRBV5-8 and TRBJ1-1; possible D gene TRBD1, 5 bases. Germline assignment: CDR1 SGHTS and CDR2 YDEGEE. The germline V and J ends were trimmed by 4 bases and 4 bases, with 14 bases remaining between them. This CDR3 is 14 amino acids long. The CDR3 DNA reads as TGTGCCAGCAGCCTGTCACAGGACCCCACTGAAGCTTTCTTT. Residues: CASSLSQDPTEAFF.

This chain uses TRBV2 with TRBJ2-3, with 7 bases identical to TRBD1. V lost 6 bases and J lost 2; bases outside the gene matches: 17. This CDR3 comprises 18 residues. CDR1 and CDR2 from the germline V gene are SNHLY and FYNNEI. CDR3 nucleotide sequence: TGTGCCAGCAGGCCACCTTCCGGGACAGCTATTGCCACAGATACGCAGTATTTT. The encoded protein is CASRPPSGTAIATDTQYF.

This clone showed up just once. V gene TRBV4-2 combines with J gene TRBJ2-1, with D perhaps assigned TRBD1 or TRBD2 (6 bases each). Germline V lookup: CDR1 LGHNA, CDR2 YNFKEQ. The CDR3 covers 15 residues. The ends were cut back, 0 bases at V and 3 bases at J, with 9 bases in the middle. This chain's CDR3 is CASSQEQGGYNEQFF. The CDR3 DNA sequence: TGTGCCAGCAGCCAAGAACAGGGAGGCTACAATGAGCAGTTCTTC.

V is TRBV6-5 and J is TRBJ1-1; 9 bases are shared with TRBD1. Germline V gene sequence: CDR1 MNHEY, CDR2 SVGAGI. The junction had 14 bases not matched to a gene; V was cut back by 10 bases and J by 5 bases. The CDR3 totals 15 residues. As DNA, the CDR3 is TGTGCCACCGGCGTACAGGGGGCGCCGGTAACTGAAGCTTTCTTT. Its translation is CATGVQGAPVTEAFF.

CDR3 nucleotides: TGCGCCAGCAGCCAAGATGCGTACCAAGAGACCCAGTACTTC. Translation gives CASSQDAYQETQYF. The chain has TRBV4-3 and TRBJ2-5, with D unresolved. Germline lookup yields CDR1 LGHNA and CDR2 YSLEER. V lost 0 bases to trimming and J lost 0 bases, with 5 bases between them. The CDR3 contains 14 residues.

This chain joins TRBV5-4 and TRBJ2-7; 11 bases line up with TRBD1. The CDR3 covers 15 residues. Trimming took 4 bases from V and 2 from J; bases not matched to a gene: 5. CDR1 SGHNT and CDR2 YYREEE come from the germline V gene (reference sequence). DNA for the CDR3: TGTGCCAGCAGCGGGCCGGGACAGGGGGCCTACGAGCAGTACTTC. Its protein product is CASSGPGQGAYEQYF.

The rearrangement links TRBV6-1 to TRBJ1-2; TRBD1 matches at 9 bases. V shed 4 bases, J shed 4 bases, and the junction held 7 bases outside the gene matches. The CDR3 spans 15 residues. Per the germline V gene, CDR1 is MNHNS and CDR2 is SASEGT. The CDR3 spells CASSVTGGLGYGYTF. Here the CDR3 DNA reads TGTGCCAGCAGTGTTACAGGGGGCCTCGGCTATGGCTACACCTTC.

The rearrangement links TRBV7-3 to TRBJ2-5; a weak D match, TRBD1 (6 bases). This CDR3 contains 13 residues. V lost 5 bases to trimming and J lost 5 bases, with 12 bases between them. Germline-derived CDR1 and CDR2 are SGHTA and FQGTGA. Here the CDR3 DNA reads TGTGCCAGCAGCCCAACAGGGCAGGAGACCCAGTACTTC. This gives the protein CASSPTGQETQYF.

The rearrangement joins TRBV10-3 to TRBJ1-1; D remains ambiguous. The CDR3 is 15 amino acids. V was cut by 0 bases and J by 0 bases, with 8 bases left in between. CDR1 ENHRY and CDR2 SYGVKD come from the germline V gene. CDR3 sequence (DNA): TGTGCCATCAGTGAGTCGAATCACCTGAACACTGAAGCTTTCTTT. This translates into CAISESNHLNTEAFF.

V gene TRBV5-4 combines with J gene TRBJ2-5; 9 nucleotides agree with TRBD1. Germline CDR1 is SGHNT and CDR2 is YYREEE (reference sequence). The CDR3 extends over 15 amino acids. V dropped 4 bases and J dropped 5; count of bases not matched to a gene: 9. The CDR3 bases are TGTGCCAGCAGCCGGCGGGGACAGGGACGGGAGACCCAGTACTTC. It yields the protein CASSRRGQGRETQYF.

The CDR3 DNA reads TGCGCCAGCAGCCAAGTAGATATGGGACTAGTTATCGGCAATGAGCAGTTCTTC. It translates to CASSQVDMGLVIGNEQFF. The rearrangement joins TRBV4-1 to TRBJ2-1; 8 nucleotides align to TRBD2. The CDR3 contains 18 residues. CDR1 is MGHRA and CDR2 is YSYEKL in the germline V gene. The J segment lost 6 bases and the V segment lost 1 base, leaving 14 bases of the junction unmatched.

The V gene is TRBV4-3, the J gene TRBJ2-7, with TRBD2 identical over 8 bases. The CDR3 has 15 residues. The ends lost 0 bases at V and 7 bases at J; junction bases unmatched: 8. CDR1 is LGHNA and CDR2 is YSLEER in the germline V gene. CDR3 sequence: CASSQEFGGAREQYF. The CDR3 nucleotides are TGCGCCAGCAGCCAAGAGTTCGGGGGGGCTCGGGAGCAGTACTTC.